Shown below are 5 T cell receptor beta chains from a single sample sequenced in a study of blood T cell repertoires in COVID-19. The table came from immunoSEQ multiplex PCR; TCRdb's copy has only in-frame clones and leaves some out. The table includes hundreds of thousands of clones, approximately 86% detected once. Material for sequencing was peripheral blood. The source is a woman aged 60 to 75 with COVID-19, enrolled during active disease.

This clone was counted only a few times. Different DNA sequences within this sample yield the same CDR3. This rearrangement joins TRBV5-1 to TRBJ2-5; 8 bases align to TRBD2. Per germline, CDR1 SGHRS and CDR2 YFSETQ. This CDR3 comprises 13 residues. J gave up 5 bases and V 0 bases, and 0 bases lay outside the gene matches. Here the CDR3 DNA reads TGCGCCAGCAGCTTGGGACTAGCGGAGACCCAGTACTTC. It codes for CASSLGLAETQYF.

This chain uses TRBV25-1 with TRBJ2-3, with 9 bases identical to TRBD1. Germline V gives CDR1 MGHDK, CDR2 SYGVNS. This CDR3 spans 16 amino acids. The trim removed 3 bases at V and 2 bases at J, leaving 6 bases unmatched. CDR3 DNA: TGTGCCAGCAGTGAGTGGGACAGGGCTTCCACAGATACGCAGTATTTT. Its translation is CASSEWDRASTDTQYF.

The chain employs TRBV14 and TRBJ2-3, with TRBD2 matching over 10 bases. The V and J ends lost 3 bases and 2 bases, in that order; junction bases with no gene match: 5. This CDR3 comprises 16 residues. The germline V gene has CDR1 SGHDN and CDR2 FVKESK. As DNA, the CDR3 is TGTGCCAGCAGCCAGGATAGCGGGGGGATCACAGATACGCAGTATTTT. Protein product: CASSQDSGGITDTQYF.

The chain is built from TRBV29-1 and TRBJ1-1, with 8 nucleotides matching TRBD1. V shed 2 bases and J 3 bases; nucleotides not matched to a gene: 8. Per germline, CDR1 SQVTM and CDR2 ANQGSEA. This CDR3 has 15 amino acids. CDR3 sequence reads: CSVETRTGIDTEAFF. The CDR3 DNA follows: TGCAGCGTTGAAACACGGACAGGGATTGACACTGAAGCTTTCTTT.

The rearrangement joins TRBV20-1 to TRBJ2-7; no definite D call. This CDR3 spans 11 amino acids. Germline V gives CDR1 DFQATT, CDR2 SNEGSKA (reference sequence). Deletions cut 3 bases from V and 6 bases from J, with 9 bases between. The CDR3 region is CSARPGLEQYF. CDR3 coding DNA: TGCAGTGCTAGGCCAGGCCTCGAGCAGTACTTC.